Shown below are 20 T cell receptor beta chains from a single sample sequenced in a study of blood T cell repertoires in COVID-19. Measured with immunoSEQ multiplex PCR; TCRdb has only the in-frame clones, and not every one. Among 270,000 or so clones listed, about 89% were seen once. Material for sequencing was peripheral blood. These receptor sequences come from a man in his forties with active or convalescent COVID-19.

CDR3 in DNA: TGCGCCAGCAGTGAGTCAACATACACTGAAGCTTTCTTT. It encodes CASSESTYTEAFF. The V call is TRBV10-1, the J call TRBJ1-1; no firm D call. Between the trimmed V and J ends, which lost 0 bases and 3 bases, there was a span of 5 bases. The length of the CDR3 is 13 residues. Per the germline V gene, CDR1 is WNHNN and CDR2 is SYGVQD (reference sequence).

The chain links TRBV29-1 to TRBJ1-2; D perhaps matches TRBD1 (5 bases). Trimming pared 4 bases from V and 8 bases from J, leaving 17 bases between. The CDR3 totals 13 residues. Per germline, CDR1 SQVTM and CDR2 ANQGSEA. The CDR3 sequence is CSVGAGSIEGYTF. The CDR3 DNA follows: TGCAGCGTTGGTGCAGGGTCGATCGAGGGCTACACCTTC.

V is TRBV28 and J is TRBJ1-2, with 7 bases identical to TRBD1. The CDR3 loop spans 15 amino acids. The trim removed 5 bases at V and 2 bases at J, leaving 8 bases unmatched. The V gene's germline CDR1 is MDHEN and CDR2 SYDVKM. The chain's CDR3 is CASSPGTADNYGYTF. In DNA, the CDR3 is TGTGCCAGCAGTCCCGGGACAGCTGACAACTATGGCTACACCTTC.

The J gene is TRBJ2-7, the V gene TRBV27; perhaps TRBD1 as D (6 bases). This CDR3 has 14 amino acids. Between the trimmed V and J ends, which lost 5 bases and 3 bases, there was a span of 14 bases. Per germline, CDR1 MNHEY and CDR2 SMNVEV (reference sequence). CDR3 in DNA: TGTGCCAGCAGTCGACAGGTCAATTACTACGAGCAGTACTTC. Translated, it gives CASSRQVNYYEQYF.

The CDR3 sequence: CASNRDRGQGGEQYF. The CDR3 DNA is TGTGCCAGCAACAGGGACAGGGGGCAGGGGGGCGAGCAGTACTTC. This chain uses TRBV2 with TRBJ2-7; 12 nucleotides agree with TRBD1. This CDR3 has 15 residues. Germline V gene data show CDR1 as SNHLY and CDR2 as FYNNEI. V gave up 7 bases and J gave up 6 bases; unmatched junction bases: 10.

The chain is built from TRBV7-9 and TRBJ2-2, with TRBD1 matching over 7 bases. The CDR3 runs 13 residues. V gave up 6 bases and J gave up 5 bases; unmatched junction bases: 3. Germline CDR1 reads SEHNR; CDR2 reads FQNEAQ (reference sequence). CDR3 loop: CASRPQGTGELFF. DNA of the CDR3: TGTGCCAGCAGGCCACAGGGGACCGGGGAGCTGTTTTTT.

V and J are TRBV9 and TRBJ1-3; possibly TRBD1 for D (5 bases). Per germline, CDR1 SGDLS and CDR2 YYNGEE. Trimming cost V 4 bases and J 3 bases, with 14 bases left between them. The CDR3 covers 15 residues. The DNA of the CDR3 is TGTGCCAGCAGCCCTTCGGTTAGGGGTGGAAACACCATATATTTT. Translation gives CASSPSVRGGNTIYF.

The chain couples TRBV30 to TRBJ1-1; weak D call: TRBD1 (5 bases). Germline V gene sequence: CDR1 GTSNPN, CDR2 SVGIG (reference sequence). Trimming took 3 bases from V and 1 from J, leaving 18 bases between them. The CDR3 has 16 residues. CDR3 sequence reads: CAWRRQNFRTNTEAFF. Here the CDR3 DNA reads TGTGCCTGGAGAAGACAGAACTTTAGGACGAACACTGAAGCTTTCTTT.

V is TRBV19 and J is TRBJ1-2; D is unclear. This CDR3 has 15 amino acids. Germline loops: CDR1 LNHDA, CDR2 SQIVND (reference sequence). V dropped 4 bases and J dropped 4 bases, with 16 bases sitting between them. The CDR3 sequence is CASSRSPGYGYGYTF. The CDR3 DNA reads TGTGCCAGTAGTAGGAGCCCCGGCTACGGCTATGGCTACACCTTC.

The chain joins TRBV2 to TRBJ2-1, with TRBD2 identical over 11 bases. CDR1 is SNHLY and CDR2 is FYNNEI in the germline V gene. Trimming cost V 7 bases and J 5 bases; bases outside gene matches: 1. The CDR3 is 13 residues long. CDR3: CASIAGGHNEQFF. CDR3 DNA sequence: TGTGCCAGCATAGCGGGAGGGCACAATGAGCAGTTCTTC.

This rearrangement joins TRBV4-1 to TRBJ2-1; 12 bases are shared with TRBD2. There are 17 residues in the CDR3. Trimming cost V 1 base and J 6 bases; bases outside gene matches: 7. Germline V gene sequence: CDR1 MGHRA, CDR2 YSYEKL. CDR3 amino acids: CASSQVPTSGSRNEQFF. The CDR3 DNA reads as TGCGCCAGCAGCCAAGTCCCGACTAGCGGGAGTCGCAATGAGCAGTTCTTC.

V is TRBV29-1 and J is TRBJ1-2; TRBD1 matches at 9 bases. V shed 1 base and J 4 bases; nucleotides not matched to a gene: 4. Germline CDR1 reads SQVTM; CDR2 reads ANQGSEA. The CDR3 spans 14 residues. The CDR3 sequence is CSVEGTGVGYGYTF. As DNA, the CDR3 is TGCAGCGTTGAAGGGACAGGGGTAGGCTATGGCTACACCTTC. The whole variable domain, remainder taken from reference TRBV29-1 and TRBJ1-2, is SAVISQKPSRDICQRGTSLTIQCQVDSQVTMMFWYRQQPGQSLTLIATANQGSEATYESGFVIDKFPISRPNLTFSTLTVSNMSPEDSSIYLCSVEGTGVGYGYTFGSGTRLTVV.

On this clone itself: A much larger clone lies a single base off, so this may be a read error. CDR3 loop: CASSLTGNTEAFF. The CDR3 region has the DNA TGTGCCAGCAGCTTAACAGGGAACACTGAAGCTTTCTTT. The chain has TRBV11-2 and TRBJ1-1, with D maybe TRBD1 (5 bases). Germline CDR1 is SGHAT and CDR2 is FQNNGV. This CDR3 is 13 amino acids long. The V gene lost 2 bases and the J gene lost 1 base, with 5 bases spanning the gap.

This clone appeared once. The chain carries TRBV19 and TRBJ2-7; D is possibly TRBD2 (6 bases). This CDR3 is 15 amino acids long. Germline CDR1 reads LNHDA; CDR2 reads SQIVND (reference sequence). Trimming left V 3 bases short and J 3 bases short, with 15 bases between. The CDR3 region has the DNA TGTGCCAGTAGTATCCTCAGCGGGTCGAGCTACGAGCAGTACTTC. Its translation: CASSILSGSSYEQYF.

This chain connects TRBV3-1 (or the pseudogene TRBV3-2) to TRBJ2-3, with TRBD1 matching over 8 bases. The length of the CDR3 is 15 residues. The germline V gene has CDR1 LGHDT and CDR2 YNNKEL (reference sequence). With 4 bases clipped from V and 4 bases from J, the junction kept 7 bases outside the gene matches. CDR3 residues: CASSPKGRGPDTQYF. The CDR3 bases are TGTGCCAGCAGCCCCAAGGGCAGGGGGCCAGATACGCAGTATTTT.

The chain combines TRBV6-5 with TRBJ1-5; 7 nucleotides agree with TRBD1. In germline, CDR1 is MNHEY, CDR2 SVGAGI. The CDR3 is 14 amino acids. V shed 6 bases and J 7 bases; nucleotides not matched to a gene: 9. The CDR3 DNA reads as TGTGCCAGCAGCTCGACAGGGAAGGGCCAGCCCCAGCATTTT. Its protein product is CASSSTGKGQPQHF.

V usage is TRBV13 and J usage is TRBJ2-1, with D tentatively TRBD2 (7 bases). The CDR3 spans 15 residues. V was trimmed by 5 bases and J by 8 bases, leaving 19 bases between them. Germline values: CDR1 PRHDT, CDR2 FYEKMQ (reference sequence). This chain's CDR3 is CASSPTGGPGDEQFF. CDR3 bases: TGTGCCAGCAGCCCCACCGGGGGGCCGGGGGATGAGCAGTTCTTC.

The V call is TRBV5-1, the J call TRBJ1-4; 12 nucleotides line up with TRBD1. Germline V lookup: CDR1 SGHRS, CDR2 YFSETQ. The junction had 9 bases not matched to a gene; V was cut back by 3 bases and J by 6 bases. This CDR3 is built from 17 residues. CDR3 residues: CASSSGTGGRWDEKLFF. CDR3 coding DNA: TGCGCCAGCAGCTCCGGGACAGGGGGCAGGTGGGATGAAAAACTGTTTTTT.

The chain uses TRBV3-1 (or the pseudogene TRBV3-2) and TRBJ1-6; TRBD1 aligns across 7 bases. This CDR3 contains 17 residues. CDR1 and CDR2 from the germline V gene are LGHDT and YNNKEL (reference sequence). After removal of 0 bases from V and 7 bases from J, the junction contained 9 bases not matched to a gene. The CDR3 region is CASSQELGGYQNSPLHF. CDR3 nucleotides: TGTGCCAGCAGCCAAGAGTTAGGGGGCTACCAAAATTCACCCCTCCACTTT.

The chain carries TRBV5-1 and TRBJ2-7, with 12 bases that match TRBD1. CDR3 length: 19 amino acids. Trimming removed 0 bases from V and 2 bases from J; junction bases left unmatched: 12. Germline lookup yields CDR1 SGHRS and CDR2 YFSETQ. CDR3 protein: CASSLGPGQGAPITYEQYF. Written as DNA, the CDR3 is TGCGCCAGCAGCTTGGGACCGGGACAGGGGGCCCCAATCACCTACGAGCAGTACTTC.